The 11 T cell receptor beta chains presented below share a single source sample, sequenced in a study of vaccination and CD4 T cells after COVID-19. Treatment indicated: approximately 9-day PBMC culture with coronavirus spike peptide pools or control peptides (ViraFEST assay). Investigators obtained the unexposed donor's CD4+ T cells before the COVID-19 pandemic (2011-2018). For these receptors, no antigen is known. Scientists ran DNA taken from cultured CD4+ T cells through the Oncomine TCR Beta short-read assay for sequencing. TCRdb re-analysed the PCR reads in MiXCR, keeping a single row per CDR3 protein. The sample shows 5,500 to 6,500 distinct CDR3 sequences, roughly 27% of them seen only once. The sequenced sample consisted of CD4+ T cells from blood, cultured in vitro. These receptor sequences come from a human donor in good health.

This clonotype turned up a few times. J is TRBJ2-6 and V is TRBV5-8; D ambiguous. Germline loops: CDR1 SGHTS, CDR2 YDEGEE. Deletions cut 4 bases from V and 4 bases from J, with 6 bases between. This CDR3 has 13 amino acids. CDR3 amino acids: CASSPGGANVLTF. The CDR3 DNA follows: TGTGCCAGCAGCCCCGGGGGGGCCAACGTCCTGACTTTC.

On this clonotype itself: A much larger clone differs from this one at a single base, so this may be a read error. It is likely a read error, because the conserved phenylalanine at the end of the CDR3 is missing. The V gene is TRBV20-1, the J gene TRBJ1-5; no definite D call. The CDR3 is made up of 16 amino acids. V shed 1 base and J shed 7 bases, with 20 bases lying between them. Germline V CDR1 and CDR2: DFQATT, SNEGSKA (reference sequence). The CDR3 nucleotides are TGCAGTGCTAGAGCCGGGGTGGCTGGGATAGGCCAGCCCCAGCATTAT. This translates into CSARAGVAGIGQPQHY.

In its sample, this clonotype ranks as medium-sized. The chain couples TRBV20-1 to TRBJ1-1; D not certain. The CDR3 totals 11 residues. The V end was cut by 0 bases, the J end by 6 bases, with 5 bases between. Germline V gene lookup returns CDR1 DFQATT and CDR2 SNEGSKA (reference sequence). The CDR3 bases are TGCAGTGCTAGAGATGCCCCTGAAGCTTTCTTT. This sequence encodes CSARDAPEAFF.

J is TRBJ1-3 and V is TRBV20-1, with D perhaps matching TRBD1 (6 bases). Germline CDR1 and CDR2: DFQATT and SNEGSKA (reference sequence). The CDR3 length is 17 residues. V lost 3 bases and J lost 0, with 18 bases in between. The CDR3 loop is CSASVYGTYDSGNTIYF. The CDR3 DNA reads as TGCAGTGCTAGTGTTTACGGGACATACGACTCTGGAAACACCATATATTTT.

The CDR3 is CSVSTGGNTEAFF. The CDR3 nucleotides are TGCAGCGTATCGACAGGGGGTAACACTGAAGCTTTCTTT. The chain couples TRBV29-1 to TRBJ1-1; 9 nucleotides line up with TRBD1. The V gene end was trimmed by 6 bases and the J gene end by 2 bases; junction bases not matched to a gene: 4. This CDR3 is 13 amino acids long. Germline CDR1 reads SQVTM; CDR2 reads ANQGSEA.

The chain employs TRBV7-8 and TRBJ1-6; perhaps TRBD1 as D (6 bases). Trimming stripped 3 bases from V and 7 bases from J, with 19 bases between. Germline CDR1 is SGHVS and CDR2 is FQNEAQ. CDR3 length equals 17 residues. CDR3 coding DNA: TGTGCCAGCAGCTTGGAAGTGGGGGGGGCCGTCAATTCACCCCTCCACTTT. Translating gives CASSLEVGGAVNSPLHF.

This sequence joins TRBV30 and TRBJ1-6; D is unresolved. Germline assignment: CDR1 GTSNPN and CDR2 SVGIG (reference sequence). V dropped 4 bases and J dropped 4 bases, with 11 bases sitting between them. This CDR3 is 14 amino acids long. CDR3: CAWNVKVYNSPLHF. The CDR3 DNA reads TGTGCCTGGAATGTGAAAGTGTATAATTCACCCCTCCACTTT. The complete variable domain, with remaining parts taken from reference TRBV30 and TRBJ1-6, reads SQTIHQWPATLVQPVGSPLSLECTVEGTSNPNLYWYRQAAGRGLQLLFYSVGIGQISSEVPQNLSASRPQDRQFILSSKKLLLSDSGFYLCAWNVKVYNSPLHFGNGTRLTVT.

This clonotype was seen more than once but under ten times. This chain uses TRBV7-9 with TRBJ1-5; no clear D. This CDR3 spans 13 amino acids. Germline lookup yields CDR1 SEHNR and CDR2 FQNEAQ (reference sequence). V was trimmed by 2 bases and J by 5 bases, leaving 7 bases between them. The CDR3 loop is CASSLSGDQPQHF. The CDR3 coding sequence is TGTGCCAGCAGCTTATCGGGAGATCAGCCCCAGCATTTT.

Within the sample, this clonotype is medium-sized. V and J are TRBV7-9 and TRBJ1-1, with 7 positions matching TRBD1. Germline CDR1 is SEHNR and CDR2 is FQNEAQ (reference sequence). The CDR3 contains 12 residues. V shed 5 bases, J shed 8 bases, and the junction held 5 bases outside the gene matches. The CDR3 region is CASSGQDREAFF. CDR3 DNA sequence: TGTGCCAGCAGCGGTCAGGACAGGGAAGCTTTCTTT.

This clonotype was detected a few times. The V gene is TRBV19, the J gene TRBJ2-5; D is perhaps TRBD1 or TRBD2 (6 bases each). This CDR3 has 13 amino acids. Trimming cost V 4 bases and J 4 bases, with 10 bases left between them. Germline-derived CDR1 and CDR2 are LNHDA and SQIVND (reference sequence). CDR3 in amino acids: CASSNGGPETQYF. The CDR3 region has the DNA TGTGCCAGTAGTAACGGGGGCCCAGAGACCCAGTACTTC.

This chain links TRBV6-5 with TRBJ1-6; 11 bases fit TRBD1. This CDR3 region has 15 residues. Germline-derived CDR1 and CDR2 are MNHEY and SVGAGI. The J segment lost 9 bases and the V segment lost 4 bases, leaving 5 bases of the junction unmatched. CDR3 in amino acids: CASSLPGTGGSPLHF. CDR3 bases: TGTGCCAGCAGTTTGCCCGGGACAGGGGGTTCACCCCTCCACTTT.